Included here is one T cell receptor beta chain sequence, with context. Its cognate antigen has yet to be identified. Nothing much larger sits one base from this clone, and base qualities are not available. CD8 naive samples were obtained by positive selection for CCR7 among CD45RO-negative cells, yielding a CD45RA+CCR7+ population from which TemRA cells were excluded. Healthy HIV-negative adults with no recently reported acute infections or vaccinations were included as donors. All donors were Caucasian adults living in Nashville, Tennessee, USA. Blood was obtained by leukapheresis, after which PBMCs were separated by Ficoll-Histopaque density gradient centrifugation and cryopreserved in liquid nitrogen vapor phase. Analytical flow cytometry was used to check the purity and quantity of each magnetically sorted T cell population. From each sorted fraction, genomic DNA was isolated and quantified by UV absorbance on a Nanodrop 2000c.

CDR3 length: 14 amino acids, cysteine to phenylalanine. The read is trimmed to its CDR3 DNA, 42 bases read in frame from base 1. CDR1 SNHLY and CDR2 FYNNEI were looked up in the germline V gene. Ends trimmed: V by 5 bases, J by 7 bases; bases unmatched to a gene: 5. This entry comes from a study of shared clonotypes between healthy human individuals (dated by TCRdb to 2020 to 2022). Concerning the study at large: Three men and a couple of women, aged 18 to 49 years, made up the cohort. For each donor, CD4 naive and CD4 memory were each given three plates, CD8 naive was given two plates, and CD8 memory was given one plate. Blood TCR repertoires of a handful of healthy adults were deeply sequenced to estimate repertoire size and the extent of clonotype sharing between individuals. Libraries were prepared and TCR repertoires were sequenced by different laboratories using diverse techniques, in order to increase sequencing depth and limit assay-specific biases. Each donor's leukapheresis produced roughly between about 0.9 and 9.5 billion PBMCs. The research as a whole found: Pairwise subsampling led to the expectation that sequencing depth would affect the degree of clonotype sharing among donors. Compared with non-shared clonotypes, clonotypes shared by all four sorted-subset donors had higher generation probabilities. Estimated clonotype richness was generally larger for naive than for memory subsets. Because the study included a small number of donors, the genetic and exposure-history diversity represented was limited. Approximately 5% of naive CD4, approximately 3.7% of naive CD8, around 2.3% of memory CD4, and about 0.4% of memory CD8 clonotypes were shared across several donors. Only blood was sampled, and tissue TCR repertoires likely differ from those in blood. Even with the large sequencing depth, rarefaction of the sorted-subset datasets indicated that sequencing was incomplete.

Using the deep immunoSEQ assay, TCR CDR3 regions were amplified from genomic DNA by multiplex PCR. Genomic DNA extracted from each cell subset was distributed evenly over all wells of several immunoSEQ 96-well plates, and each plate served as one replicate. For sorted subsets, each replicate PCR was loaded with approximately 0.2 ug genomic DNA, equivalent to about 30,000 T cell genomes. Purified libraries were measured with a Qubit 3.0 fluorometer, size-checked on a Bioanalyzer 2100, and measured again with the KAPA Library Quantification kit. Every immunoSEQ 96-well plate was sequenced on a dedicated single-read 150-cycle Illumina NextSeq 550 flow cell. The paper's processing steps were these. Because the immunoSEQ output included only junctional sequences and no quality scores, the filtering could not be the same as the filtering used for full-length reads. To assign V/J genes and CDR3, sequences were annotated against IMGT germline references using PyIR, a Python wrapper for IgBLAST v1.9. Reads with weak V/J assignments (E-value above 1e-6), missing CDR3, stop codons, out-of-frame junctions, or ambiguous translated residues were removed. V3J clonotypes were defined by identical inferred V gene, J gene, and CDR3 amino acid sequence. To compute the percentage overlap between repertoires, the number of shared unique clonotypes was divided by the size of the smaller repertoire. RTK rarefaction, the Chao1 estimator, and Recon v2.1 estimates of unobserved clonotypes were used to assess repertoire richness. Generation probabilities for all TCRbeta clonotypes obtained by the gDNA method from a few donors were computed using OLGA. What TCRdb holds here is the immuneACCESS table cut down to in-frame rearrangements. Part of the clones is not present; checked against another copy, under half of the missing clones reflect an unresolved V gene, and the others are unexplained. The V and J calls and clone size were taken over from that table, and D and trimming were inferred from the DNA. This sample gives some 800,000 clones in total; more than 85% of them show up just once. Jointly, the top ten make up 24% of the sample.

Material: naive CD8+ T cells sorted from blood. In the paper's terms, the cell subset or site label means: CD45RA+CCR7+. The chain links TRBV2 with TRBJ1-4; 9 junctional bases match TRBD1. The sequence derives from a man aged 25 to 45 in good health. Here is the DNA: TGTGCCAGCAGTCTCGACAGGGGGGGTGAAAAACTGTTTTTT. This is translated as CASSLDRGGEKLFF.